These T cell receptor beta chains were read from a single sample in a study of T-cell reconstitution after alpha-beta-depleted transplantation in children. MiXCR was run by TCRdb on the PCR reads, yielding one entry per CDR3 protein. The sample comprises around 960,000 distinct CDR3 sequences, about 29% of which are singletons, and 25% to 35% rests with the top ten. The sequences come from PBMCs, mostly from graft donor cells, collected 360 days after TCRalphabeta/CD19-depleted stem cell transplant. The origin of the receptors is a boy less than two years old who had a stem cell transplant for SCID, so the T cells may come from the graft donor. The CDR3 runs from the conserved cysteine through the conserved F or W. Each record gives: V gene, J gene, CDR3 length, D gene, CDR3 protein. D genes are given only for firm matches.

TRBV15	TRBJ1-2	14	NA	CATSRERTNYGYTF
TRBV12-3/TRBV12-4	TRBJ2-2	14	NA	CASSLVQGNGELFF
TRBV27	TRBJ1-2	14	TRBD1	CASSAGQGIYGYTF
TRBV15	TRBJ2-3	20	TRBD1	CATSRPRPGQGVPSTDTQYF
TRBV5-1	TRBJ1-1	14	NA	CASSFGEMYTEAFF
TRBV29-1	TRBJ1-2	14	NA	CSVAYVEEGYGYTF
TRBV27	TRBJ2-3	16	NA	CASWRGGSPSTDTQYF
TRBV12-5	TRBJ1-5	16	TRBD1	CASGLATGGQNQPQHF
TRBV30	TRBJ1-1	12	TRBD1	CACSTGDTEAFF
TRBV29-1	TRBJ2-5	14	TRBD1	CSVVTSRGLGTQYF
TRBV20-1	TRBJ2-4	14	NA	CSARDLGPKNIQYF
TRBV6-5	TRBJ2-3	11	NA	CASKGLRTQYF
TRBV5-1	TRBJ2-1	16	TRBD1	CASSPGTGASYNEQFF
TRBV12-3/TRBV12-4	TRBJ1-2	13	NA	CASSPRPRGGYTF
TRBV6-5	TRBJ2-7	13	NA	CASSYEGTYEQYF
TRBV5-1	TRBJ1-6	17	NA	CASSPERTGFLNSPLHF
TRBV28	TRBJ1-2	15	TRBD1	CASSLLDRVSYGYTF
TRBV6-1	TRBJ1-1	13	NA	CASSRSSLNEAFF
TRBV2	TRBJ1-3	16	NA	CASSEGAVLSGNTIYF
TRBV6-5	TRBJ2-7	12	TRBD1	CASSRTGGRQYF
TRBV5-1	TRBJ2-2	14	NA	CASSLQQNTGELFF
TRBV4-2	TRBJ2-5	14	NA	CASSQDRLGETQYF
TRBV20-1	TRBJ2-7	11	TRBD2	CSGTRSYEQYF
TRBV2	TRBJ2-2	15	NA	CASSQGSINTGELFF
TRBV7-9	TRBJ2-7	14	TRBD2	CASSLPAGAYEQYF
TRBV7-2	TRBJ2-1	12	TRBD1	CASSPPRGLQFF
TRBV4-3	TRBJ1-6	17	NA	CASSQDAAGLGNSPLHF
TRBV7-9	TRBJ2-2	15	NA	CASSLAWDRLGELFF
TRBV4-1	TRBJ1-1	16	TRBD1	CASSDRPWTGGTEAFF
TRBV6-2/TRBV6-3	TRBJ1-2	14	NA	CASSDGRDYYGYTF
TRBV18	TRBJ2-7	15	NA	CASSSSTSWSYEQYF
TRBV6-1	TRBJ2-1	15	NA	CASREDGLSYNEQFF
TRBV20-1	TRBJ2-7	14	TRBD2	CSALRRGGLHEQYF
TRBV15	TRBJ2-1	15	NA	CATSRDYEGNNEQFF
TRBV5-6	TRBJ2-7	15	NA	CASSPHPSSPYEQYF
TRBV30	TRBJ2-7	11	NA	CAWKEGYEQYF
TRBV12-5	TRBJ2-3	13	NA	CASGFHAEDTQYF
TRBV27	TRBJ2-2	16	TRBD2	CASSRAVLAGAGELFF
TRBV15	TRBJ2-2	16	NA	CATSRGAHIDTGELFF
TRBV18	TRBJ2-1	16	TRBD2	CASSSQLAGGYNEQFF
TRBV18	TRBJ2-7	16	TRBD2	CASSLGLGLDVTEQYF
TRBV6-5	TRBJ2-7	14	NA	CASSSPDIGYEQYF
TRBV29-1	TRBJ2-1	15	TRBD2	CSVQPGGGVNNEQFF
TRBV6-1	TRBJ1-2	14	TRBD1	CASRDLTGGLGYTF
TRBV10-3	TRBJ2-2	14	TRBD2	CASKERENTGELFF
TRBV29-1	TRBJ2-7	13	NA	CSVEGREAYEQYF
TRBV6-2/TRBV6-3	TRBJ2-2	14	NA	CASSYVMGTGELFF